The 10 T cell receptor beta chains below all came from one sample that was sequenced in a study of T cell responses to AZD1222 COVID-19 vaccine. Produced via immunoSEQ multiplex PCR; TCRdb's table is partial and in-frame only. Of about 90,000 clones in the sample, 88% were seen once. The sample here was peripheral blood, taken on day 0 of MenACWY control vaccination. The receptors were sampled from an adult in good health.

The CDR3 DNA reads as TGCGCCAGCAGTGTAACAGGGCAGACCTATGGCTACACCTTC. It yields the protein CASSVTGQTYGYTF. The chain carries TRBV4-1 and TRBJ1-2; D might be TRBD1 (6 bases). Germline-derived CDR1 and CDR2 are MGHRA and YSYEKL. This CDR3 contains 14 residues. V gave up 6 bases and J gave up 4 bases, with 15 bases separating them.

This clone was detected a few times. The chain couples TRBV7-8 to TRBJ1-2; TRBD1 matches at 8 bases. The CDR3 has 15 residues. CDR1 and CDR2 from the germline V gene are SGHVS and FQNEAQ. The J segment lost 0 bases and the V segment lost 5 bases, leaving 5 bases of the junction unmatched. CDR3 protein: CASSPGQETNYGYTF. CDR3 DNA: TGTGCCAGCAGCCCGGGACAGGAGACTAACTATGGCTACACCTTC.

The CDR3 sequence: CASSQGDRGPSTEAFF. Here the CDR3 DNA reads TGTGCCAGCAGCCAAGGGGACAGGGGACCCAGCACTGAAGCTTTCTTT. V gene TRBV7-8 combines with J gene TRBJ1-1, with 10 bases identical to TRBD1. There are 16 residues in the CDR3. Germline V gene data show CDR1 as SGHVS and CDR2 as FQNEAQ. V lost 5 bases and J lost 4; bases outside the gene matches: 10.

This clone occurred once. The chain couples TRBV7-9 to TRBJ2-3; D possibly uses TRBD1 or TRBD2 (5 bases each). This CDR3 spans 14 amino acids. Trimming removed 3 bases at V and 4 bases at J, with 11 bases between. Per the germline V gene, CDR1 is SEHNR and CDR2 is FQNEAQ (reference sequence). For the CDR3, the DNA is TGTGCCAGCAGCTTGGGGGAGTGGGCAGATACGCAGTATTTT. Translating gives CASSLGEWADTQYF.

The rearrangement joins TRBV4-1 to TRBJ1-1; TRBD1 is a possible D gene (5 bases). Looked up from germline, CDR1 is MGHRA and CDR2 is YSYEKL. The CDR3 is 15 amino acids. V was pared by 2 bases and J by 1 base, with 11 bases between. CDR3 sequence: CASSQRIGQNTEAFF. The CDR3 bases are TGCGCCAGCAGCCAACGTATCGGACAGAACACTGAAGCTTTCTTT.

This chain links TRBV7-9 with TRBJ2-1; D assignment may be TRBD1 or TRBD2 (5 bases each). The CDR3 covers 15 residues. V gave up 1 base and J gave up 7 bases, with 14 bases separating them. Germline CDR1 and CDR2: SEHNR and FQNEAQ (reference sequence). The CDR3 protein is CASSLVLSGRNEQFF. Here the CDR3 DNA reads TGTGCCAGCAGCTTAGTCCTCTCGGGGCGGAATGAGCAGTTCTTC.

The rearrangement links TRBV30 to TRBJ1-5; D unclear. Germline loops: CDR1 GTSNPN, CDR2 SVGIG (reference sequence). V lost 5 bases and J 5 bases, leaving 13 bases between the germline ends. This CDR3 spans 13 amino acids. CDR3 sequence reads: CAWASGKHQPQHF. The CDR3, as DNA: TGTGCCTGGGCTTCCGGGAAGCATCAGCCCCAGCATTTT.

The CDR3 sequence is CASSNRTVNTEAFF. As DNA, the CDR3 is TGCGCCAGCAGCAACCGGACAGTGAACACTGAAGCTTTCTTT. V and J are TRBV5-1 and TRBJ1-1; weak D call: TRBD1 (6 bases). The V end was cut by 4 bases, the J end by 0 bases, with 10 bases between. The CDR3 totals 14 residues. Germline CDR1 SGHRS, CDR2 YFSETQ.

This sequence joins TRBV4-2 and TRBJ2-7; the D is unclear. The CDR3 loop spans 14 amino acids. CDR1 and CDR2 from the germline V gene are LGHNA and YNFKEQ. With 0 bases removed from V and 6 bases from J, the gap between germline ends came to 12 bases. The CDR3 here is CASSQEQTVGEQYF. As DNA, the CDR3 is TGTGCCAGCAGCCAAGAACAGACGGTCGGCGAGCAGTACTTC.

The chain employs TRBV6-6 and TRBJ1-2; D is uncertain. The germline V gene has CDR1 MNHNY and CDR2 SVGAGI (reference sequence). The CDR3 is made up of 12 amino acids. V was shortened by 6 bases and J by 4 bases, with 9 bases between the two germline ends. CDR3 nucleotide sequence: TGTGCCAGCAGCGATGGAGGCTATGGCTACACCTTC. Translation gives CASSDGGYGYTF.